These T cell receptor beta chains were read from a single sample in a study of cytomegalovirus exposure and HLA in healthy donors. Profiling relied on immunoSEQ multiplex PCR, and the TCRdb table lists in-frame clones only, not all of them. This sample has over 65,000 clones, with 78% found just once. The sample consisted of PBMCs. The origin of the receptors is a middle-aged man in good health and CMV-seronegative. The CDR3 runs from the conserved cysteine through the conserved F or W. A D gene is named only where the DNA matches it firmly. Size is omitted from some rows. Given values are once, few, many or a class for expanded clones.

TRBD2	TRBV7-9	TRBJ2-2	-	TGTGCCAGCAGCTCTCGGGGGGGCCAGACCGGGGAGCTGTTTTTT	CASSSRGGQTGELFF
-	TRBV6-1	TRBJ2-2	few	TGTGCCAGCAGTGTTGGGGGGATGAACACCGGGGAGCTGTTTTTT	CASSVGGMNTGELFF
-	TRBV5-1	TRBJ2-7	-	TGCGCCAGCAGCGTAGGAGCGCGAACCTACGAGCAGTACTTC	CASSVGARTYEQYF
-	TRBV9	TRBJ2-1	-	TGTGCCAGCAGCGTATATAACAGGGCCGGGAATGAGCAGTTCTTC	CASSVYNRAGNEQFF
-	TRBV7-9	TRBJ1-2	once	TGTGCCAGCACCCTGTTAGGGGACTATGGCTACACCTTC	CASTLLGDYGYTF
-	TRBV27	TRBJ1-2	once	TGTGCCAGCAGTTTAGGGACTACGGGCTATGGCTACACCTTC	CASSLGTTGYGYTF
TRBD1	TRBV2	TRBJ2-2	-	TGTGCCAGCAACCGGGGACAGGGATTCACCGGGGAGCTGTTTTTT	CASNRGQGFTGELFF
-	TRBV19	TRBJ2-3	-	TGTGCCAGTAGTACACGACTAGTGCCAGATACGCAGTATTTT	CASSTRLVPDTQYF
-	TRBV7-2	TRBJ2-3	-	TGTGCCAGCAGCTTAGCGTGGCTCAACACAGATACGCAGTATTTT	CASSLAWLNTDTQYF
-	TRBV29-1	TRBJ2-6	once	TGCAGTAGAAAGCGTAGCTGGGCCAACGTCCTGACTTTC	CSRKRSWANVLTF
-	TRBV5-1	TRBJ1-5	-	TGCGCCAGCAGCCTGGACGATCCCCTAAATCAGCCCCAGCATTTT	CASSLDDPLNQPQHF
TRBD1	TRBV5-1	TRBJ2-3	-	TGCGCCAGCAGCTTCTTAGGGGGCGCAACAGATACGCAGTATTTT	CASSFLGGATDTQYF
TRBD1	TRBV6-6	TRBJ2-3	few	TGTGCCAGCAGTGGACAGGGGACAGATACGCAGTATTTT	CASSGQGTDTQYF
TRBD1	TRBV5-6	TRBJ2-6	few	TGTGCCAGCAGCTCCCAATCCCAGGGGGCAAGCTCTGGGGCCAACGTCCTGACTTTC	CASSSQSQGASSGANVLTF
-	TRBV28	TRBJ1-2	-	TGTGCCAGCAGGACAGACAGGTCCGTGGGCGGCTACACCTTC	CASRTDRSVGGYTF
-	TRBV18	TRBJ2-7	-	TGTGCCAGCTCACCTGAGGCGAGCTCCTACGAGCAGTACTTC	CASSPEASSYEQYF